The present T cell receptor (beta chain) was sequenced within a study of T cell changes during pregnancy in multiple sclerosis. The ends lost 5 bases at V and 5 bases at J; junction bases unmatched: 3. CDR1 is SEHNR, CDR2 FQNEAQ, per germline (reference sequence). The CDR3 sequence is 15 residues long. Libraries were prepared by immunoSEQ multiplex PCR; TCRdb keeps only in-frame clonotypes and omits some of them. The repertoire holds about 44,000 clones, with approximately 96% as singletons. The receptor was isolated from a female donor with multiple sclerosis, enrolled in a pregnancy study. The sample in question was peripheral blood, obtained in the second trimester of pregnancy. This sequence joins TRBV7-9 and TRBJ2-1; TRBD2 aligns across 13 bases. The CDR3 here is CASSRTSGRNNEQFF. The CDR3 region has the DNA TGTGCCAGCAGCCGGACTAGCGGGAGAAACAATGAGCAGTTCTTC.